This TCR beta chain was obtained from a study of cytomegalovirus exposure and HLA in healthy donors. The study, taken as a whole, reports: Published work reported that the classifier diagnosed cytomegalovirus status with high specificity and sensitivity. Only CMV serostatus was available as immune exposure information. Reports state that TCR beta sequences accurately predicted most subjects' HLA-A and HLA-B alleles.

Per the germline V gene, CDR1 is WSHSY and CDR2 is SAAADI. This CDR3 spans 13 amino acids. This clone was observed once. Antigen unknown. The junction departs from the called germline gene at one end, perhaps through a read error. 13 Jbeta primers and 60 Vbeta primers were used for the PCR. Profiling relied on immunoSEQ multiplex PCR, and the TCRdb table lists in-frame clones only, not all of them. The sample lists fewer than 150,000 clones, roughly 80% occurring once. The sequenced sample was PBMCs. The clonotype originates from a man in his forties in good health and CMV-seropositive. The chain links TRBV10-2 to TRBJ1-2; no definite D call. The DNA of the CDR3 is TGCGCCAGCAGTCCCCACTCCGGGGAGGGTTACACTTTC. Its translation is CASSPHSGEGYTF.